The 26 T cell receptor beta chains in this list originate from one sample, sequenced in a study of blood T cell repertoires in COVID-19. Using immunoSEQ multiplex PCR, the repertoire was profiled, and TCRdb retains in-frame clones only, with some absent. The sample includes 25,000 to 30,000 clones, around 90% of them seen just once. Sequencing was done on a sample of peripheral blood. These receptors were taken from a man aged 70-80 years with acute or convalescent COVID-19.

The CDR3 reads CASSESVSGRGNEQFF. In DNA form, the CDR3 reads TGCGCCAGCAGTGAGTCGGTTAGCGGGAGAGGCAATGAGCAGTTCTTC. The J gene is TRBJ2-1, the V gene TRBV10-1, with 9 bases identical to TRBD2. Germline values: CDR1 WNHNN, CDR2 SYGVQD (reference sequence). The CDR3 is made up of 16 amino acids. V trimming: 0 bases; J trimming: 6 bases; junction bases outside the gene matches: 6.

This clone was found a few times. The chain is built from TRBV6-2 or TRBV6-3 and TRBJ2-2, with 8 bases fitting TRBD2. The CDR3 covers 17 residues. In germline, CDR1 is MNHEY, CDR2 SVGEGT. V shed 6 bases, J shed 6 bases, and the junction held 15 bases outside the gene matches. The CDR3 DNA follows: TGTGCCAGCAGCCGAACCCTCAGCGGGAGATCAGCCGGGGAGCTGTTTTTT. Translated: CASSRTLSGRSAGELFF.

This clone was detected only a few times. This chain joins TRBV18 and TRBJ2-7; a weak D match, TRBD1 (6 bases). The germline V gene has CDR1 KGHSH and CDR2 LQKENI. CDR3 size: 15 residues. Trimming stripped 5 bases from V and 2 bases from J, with 16 bases between. Here the CDR3 reads CASSTTTRTAYEQYF. In DNA form, the CDR3 reads TGTGCCAGCTCAACCACGACGCGGACAGCCTACGAGCAGTACTTC.

V usage is TRBV7-2 and J usage is TRBJ2-5; D possibly corresponds to TRBD2 (6 bases). V gave up 5 bases and J gave up 5 bases, with 12 bases separating them. This CDR3 is 13 amino acids long. Germline CDR1 is SGHTA and CDR2 is FQGNSA. CDR3 nucleotide sequence: TGTGCCAGCAGCGGCGGGACCCCGGAGACCCAGTACTTC. Amino acids: CASSGGTPETQYF.

CDR3 sequence reads: CASSGLAGPQFF. The CDR3 DNA reads as TGTGCCAGCAGCGGACTAGCGGGACCCCAGTTCTTC. V usage is TRBV6-5 and J usage is TRBJ2-1; 12 nucleotides line up with TRBD2. V lost 6 bases and J lost 13; bases outside the gene matches: 4. This CDR3 comprises 12 residues. Germline-derived CDR1 and CDR2 are MNHEY and SVGAGI.

The V and J genes are TRBV19 and TRBJ2-3; TRBD2 matches at 7 bases. CDR1 is LNHDA, CDR2 SQIVND, per germline (reference sequence). This CDR3 has 15 amino acids. With V trimmed by 8 bases and J by 2 bases, 10 bases remained unmatched. The CDR3 coding sequence is TGTGCCAGTTGTCGGGTAGCGGGCTTCACAGATACGCAGTATTTT. Translated, it gives CASCRVAGFTDTQYF.

The chain is built from TRBV19 and TRBJ2-2, with D possibly TRBD2 on 6 matching bases. Germline V gives CDR1 LNHDA, CDR2 SQIVND (reference sequence). The CDR3 spans 18 residues. Trimming cost V 5 bases and J 0 bases, with 19 bases left between them. The CDR3 nucleotides are TGTGCCAGTAGTGGCCTTCGGGCTAGCGAGCCGAACACCGGGGAGCTGTTTTTT. This encodes CASSGLRASEPNTGELFF.

V is TRBV6-6 and J is TRBJ2-5, with D tentatively TRBD2 (5 bases). The CDR3 length is 15 residues. V dropped 4 bases and J dropped 1 base, with 13 bases sitting between them. The germline gives CDR1 MNHNY, CDR2 SVGAGI (reference sequence). The CDR3 nucleotides are TGTGCCAGCAGTTCCCCCAGTGAGGGCCAAGAGACCCAGTACTTC. This translates into CASSSPSEGQETQYF.

This CDR3 is CASSRQFGEKAEKLFF. The CDR3 DNA sequence: TGTGCCAGCAGCAGACAGTTTGGCGAAAAGGCTGAAAAACTGTTTTTT. V usage is TRBV5-5 and J usage is TRBJ1-4, with D perhaps matching TRBD1 (5 bases). V was clipped by 4 bases and J by 7 bases, with 20 bases between them. Per germline, CDR1 SGHKS and CDR2 YYEKEE (reference sequence). CDR3 length: 16 amino acids.

The gene calls are TRBV9 and TRBJ1-4, with a weak D call TRBD1 (5 bases). Trimming took off 0 bases at V and 3 bases at J, with 12 bases between the two ends. From germline, CDR1 is SGDLS and CDR2 YYNGEE. The CDR3 is made up of 16 amino acids. The CDR3 spells CASSVEGVMANEKLFF. DNA for the CDR3: TGTGCCAGCAGCGTAGAAGGGGTGATGGCTAATGAAAAACTGTTTTTT.

The chain carries TRBV10-3 and TRBJ2-1; D is possibly TRBD1 (6 bases). Germline CDR1 ENHRY, CDR2 SYGVKD. The CDR3 extends over 14 amino acids. V was shortened by 7 bases and J by 9 bases, with 19 bases between the two germline ends. The CDR3 loop reads CAIKRDISSGEQFF. The DNA of the CDR3 is TGTGCCATCAAGAGGGACATTTCGTCGGGTGAGCAGTTCTTC.

V usage is TRBV18 and J usage is TRBJ2-1, with D unresolved. The V end lost 2 bases, the J end lost 0 bases, and 8 bases lay between the germline ends. This CDR3 has 15 amino acids. Germline CDR1 and CDR2: KGHSH and LQKENI. The CDR3: CASSPGQSSYNEQFF. The CDR3 bases are TGTGCCAGCTCACCAGGGCAGAGCTCCTACAATGAGCAGTTCTTC.

This clone was counted once. This chain joins TRBV5-1 and TRBJ1-1; no clear D gene. Germline values: CDR1 SGHRS, CDR2 YFSETQ. This CDR3 is built from 15 residues. V lost 1 base, J lost 1 base, and 11 bases lay in between. This CDR3 reads CASSLQSVANTEAFF. Written as DNA, the CDR3 is TGCGCCAGCAGCTTGCAGTCCGTCGCGAACACTGAAGCTTTCTTT. The full variable domain, with the rest looked up from reference TRBV5-1 and TRBJ1-1, is KAGVTQTPRYLIKTRGQQVTLSCSPISGHRSVSWYQQTPGQGLQFLFEYFSETQRNKGNFPGRFSGRQFSNSRSEMNVSTLELGDSALYLCASSLQSVANTEAFFGQGTRLTVV.

The chain joins TRBV18 to TRBJ1-1, with a tentative D call TRBD1 (5 bases). The CDR3 spans 14 residues. The V end lost 2 bases, the J end lost 3 bases, and 10 bases lay between the germline ends. Germline CDR1 KGHSH, CDR2 LQKENI. CDR3 sequence: CASSPGGWDTEAFF. For the CDR3, the DNA is TGTGCCAGCTCACCAGGGGGGTGGGACACTGAAGCTTTCTTT.

V is TRBV7-2 and J is TRBJ2-7, with 11 bases that match TRBD1. CDR1 and CDR2 from the germline V gene are SGHTA and FQGNSA. The CDR3 sequence is 15 residues long. Trimming at V came to 4 bases and at J to 4 bases, leaving 6 bases not matched to a gene. The CDR3 DNA reads as TGTGCCAGCAGCTACCGGACAGGGGGCGGGTACGAGCAGTACTTC. Translation gives CASSYRTGGGYEQYF.

For the CDR3, the DNA is TGCGCCAGCAGCTTCTCACTGGACACGAACACTGAAGCTTTCTTT. It specifies CASSFSLDTNTEAFF. The chain combines TRBV5-1 with TRBJ1-1, with a possible D match to TRBD1 (5 bases). The CDR3 totals 15 residues. Per germline, CDR1 SGHRS and CDR2 YFSETQ. V lost 2 bases and J lost 1, with 12 bases in between. The entire variable domain, with the rest obtained from reference TRBV5-1 and TRBJ1-1, is as follows: KAGVTQTPRYLIKTRGQQVTLSCSPISGHRSVSWYQQTPGQGLQFLFEYFSETQRNKGNFPGRFSGRQFSNSRSEMNVSTLELGDSALYLCASSFSLDTNTEAFFGQGTRLTVV.

The chain is built from TRBV3-1 (or the pseudogene TRBV3-2) and TRBJ2-1, with D possibly TRBD2 on 6 matching bases. This CDR3 is built from 15 residues. The V end was cut by 2 bases, the J end by 4 bases, with 12 bases between. CDR1 is LGHDT, CDR2 YNNKEL, per germline (reference sequence). CDR3 residues: CASSQSGGNYNEQFF. CDR3 in DNA: TGTGCCAGCAGCCAAAGCGGAGGGAATTACAATGAGCAGTTCTTC.

The chain combines TRBV4-3 with TRBJ1-2, with unresolved D. V was cut by 1 base and J by 4 bases, with 16 bases left in between. Per the germline V gene, CDR1 is LGHNA and CDR2 is YSLEER. The CDR3 totals 16 residues. The CDR3 protein is CASSQVTGSVRYGYTF. The CDR3 nucleotides are TGCGCCAGCAGCCAAGTTACGGGGAGCGTTCGCTATGGCTACACCTTC.

V gene TRBV21-1 combines with J gene TRBJ2-5; the tabulated D call, TRBD1, remains unverified against the DNA. TRBV21-1 is annotated as a pseudogene. This CDR3 comprises 13 residues. CDR3 loop: CASSKDRNETQYF. In nucleotides, the CDR3 is TGTGCCAGCAGCAAAGACAGGAATGAGACCCAGTACTTC.

V is TRBV3-1 (or the pseudogene TRBV3-2) and J is TRBJ2-3; 12 nucleotides align to TRBD2. The CDR3 runs 19 residues. Germline V lookup: CDR1 LGHDT, CDR2 YNNKEL (reference sequence). V dropped 0 bases and J dropped 0; count of bases not matched to a gene: 7. CDR3: CASSQDGTSGPSSTDTQYF. CDR3 sequence (DNA): TGTGCCAGCAGCCAAGACGGGACTAGCGGGCCCTCTAGCACAGATACGCAGTATTTT.

Only a few counts were recorded for this clone. This chain joins TRBV19 and TRBJ1-2, with unresolved D. Germline assignment: CDR1 LNHDA and CDR2 SQIVND (reference sequence). There are 17 residues in the CDR3. Trimming cost V 6 bases and J 0 bases, with 20 bases left between them. DNA for the CDR3: TGTGCCAGTAGCATTGGTCACCTGGGCTTTTCTAACTATGGCTACACCTTC. Its protein product is CASSIGHLGFSNYGYTF.

The chain links TRBV11-2 to TRBJ1-3; D uncertain. Germline V lookup: CDR1 SGHAT, CDR2 FQNNGV. V shed 6 bases and J shed 0 bases, with 6 bases lying between them. This CDR3 has 13 amino acids. The DNA of the CDR3 is TGTGCCAGCAGTCAAATCTCTGGAAACACCATATATTTT. Its translation is CASSQISGNTIYF.

The rearrangement joins TRBV4-3 to TRBJ1-1, with D unresolved. Germline V gene data show CDR1 as LGHNA and CDR2 as YSLEER. Trimming took 3 bases from V and 2 from J, leaving 7 bases between them. The CDR3 totals 13 residues. CDR3 loop: CASSHTANTEAFF. The CDR3 DNA follows: TGCGCCAGCAGCCACACAGCCAACACTGAAGCTTTCTTT.

A few counts support this clone. CDR3 residues: CASSPRQGDGTEAFF. The CDR3 coding sequence is TGTGCCAGCAGCCCCCGACAGGGTGACGGCACTGAAGCTTTCTTT. The chain carries TRBV9 and TRBJ1-1, with TRBD1 identical over 7 bases. This CDR3 has 15 amino acids. V lost 4 bases to trimming and J lost 4 bases; unmatched junction nucleotides: 10. The germline CDR1 and CDR2 sequences are SGDLS and YYNGEE.

This sequence joins TRBV7-2 and TRBJ2-1, with D maybe TRBD2 (5 bases). Trimming cost V 1 base and J 7 bases, with 11 bases left between them. The CDR3 has 14 residues. CDR1 is SGHTA, CDR2 FQGNSA, per germline. CDR3 nucleotides: TGTGCCAGCAGCTTAGGGGGAGTGAGGAATGAGCAGTTCTTC. Translating it yields CASSLGGVRNEQFF.

The genes are TRBV7-2 and TRBJ1-1, with D uncertain. The V and J ends lost 5 bases and 1 base respectively, with 14 bases between them. Germline V gene lookup returns CDR1 SGHTA and CDR2 FQGNSA. The CDR3 runs 15 residues. The CDR3 loop reads CASSRRGTQNTEAFF. DNA of the CDR3: TGTGCCAGCAGCCGCAGAGGAACTCAGAACACTGAAGCTTTCTTT.